This T cell receptor beta chain originates from a study of blood T cell repertoires in COVID-19. Everyone who took part was roughly 18 to 90 years old, and they came from some 23 US areas. Two negative PCRs, clearance, or symptom resolution were required of recovered Cohort 3 donors. This clone occurred once. V shed 3 bases, J shed 2 bases, and the junction held 5 bases outside the gene matches. The length of the CDR3 is 15 residues. From germline, CDR1 is MGHRA and CDR2 YSYEKL. Assay used: immunoSEQ multiplex PCR; TCRdb lists only in-frame clones, some missing. The data hold about 440,000 clones, with about 90% observed a single time.

The sequenced material came from PBMCs or T cells enriched from blood (not recorded which). The receptor's source is a man aged 18 to 29 who had recovered from COVID-19. This chain uses TRBV4-1 with TRBJ2-3; 7 nucleotides align to TRBD2. This CDR3 is CASSHGRPATDTQYF. The CDR3 DNA sequence: TGCGCCAGCAGCCACGGGAGGCCAGCCACAGATACGCAGTATTTT.